A single sample is the source of the 22 T cell receptor beta chains below, sequenced in a study of neoadjuvant anti-PD-1 for oral cavity cancer. Libraries were prepared by immunoSEQ multiplex PCR; TCRdb keeps only in-frame clonotypes and omits some of them. This table holds tens of thousands of clones, approximately 79% found once. The starting material was PBMCs, obtained before nivolumab (anti-PD-1) treatment. These receptors were collected from a person between 40 and 80 years old with oral cavity squamous cell carcinoma.

The chain employs TRBV29-1 and TRBJ2-5; D is possibly TRBD1 (6 bases). The CDR3 contains 12 residues. Germline V gene sequence: CDR1 SQVTM, CDR2 ANQGSEA. Between the trimmed V and J ends, which lost 8 bases and 5 bases, there was a span of 15 bases. The CDR3 nucleotides read TGCAGCCTCAGGGGCCGGAGGGAGACCCAGTACTTC. Protein product: CSLRGRRETQYF.

The chain is built from TRBV6-1 and TRBJ1-5; TRBD1 matches 11 bases. The CDR3 sequence is 14 residues long. Trimming cost V 3 bases and J 7 bases; bases outside gene matches: 2. The germline V gene encodes CDR1 MNHNS and CDR2 SASEGT. Here the CDR3 reads CASSDGTGGQPQHF. The CDR3 DNA is TGTGCCAGCAGTGATGGGACAGGGGGGCAGCCCCAGCATTTT.

A word on this clone: Other nucleotide sequences in the sample specify the same CDR3. The chain carries TRBV18 and TRBJ1-5; 10 bases map to TRBD1. Trimming at V came to 3 bases and at J to 6 bases, leaving 5 bases not matched to a gene. Germline V gene sequence: CDR1 KGHSH, CDR2 LQKENI. This CDR3 spans 15 amino acids. The CDR3 DNA reads TGTGCCAGCTCACCCCGACAGGGGGCTAGTCAGCCCCAGCATTTT. This gives the protein CASSPRQGASQPQHF.

The chain combines TRBV28 with TRBJ1-3; D gene unclear. The length of the CDR3 is 15 residues. The germline V gene encodes CDR1 MDHEN and CDR2 SYDVKM. V shed 2 bases and J shed 0 bases, with 8 bases lying between them. CDR3 sequence: CASSLGSDSGNTIYF. The CDR3 DNA is TGTGCCAGCAGTTTAGGATCTGACTCTGGAAACACCATATATTTT.

The gene calls are TRBV10-3 and TRBJ2-1; D not resolved. The CDR3 loop spans 14 amino acids. The germline V gene encodes CDR1 ENHRY and CDR2 SYGVKD. V lost 0 bases and J 10 bases, leaving 13 bases between the germline ends. CDR3 in DNA: TGTGCCATCAGTGAGTCGACGGGTACTGGGGAGCAGTTCTTC. Its translation: CAISESTGTGEQFF.

In its sample, this clone was seen a few times. The rearrangement joins TRBV28 to TRBJ1-3, with TRBD1 identical over 8 bases. After removal of 2 bases from V and 4 bases from J, the junction contained 4 bases not matched to a gene. Germline CDR1 and CDR2: MDHEN and SYDVKM. The CDR3 has 15 residues. CDR3 sequence reads: CASSLGGQEGNTIYF. The CDR3 DNA reads TGTGCCAGCAGTTTAGGGGGACAGGAAGGAAACACCATATATTTT.

The genes are TRBV5-8 and TRBJ1-5, with no clear D. The CDR3 extends over 14 amino acids. Trimming stripped 0 bases from V and 7 bases from J, with 11 bases between. Germline lookup yields CDR1 SGHTS and CDR2 YDEGEE. The CDR3 DNA sequence: TGTGCCAGCAGCTTGGACACGAACGGGCAGCCCCAGCATTTT. This gives the protein CASSLDTNGQPQHF. Based on the CDR3 plus reference TRBV5-8 and TRBJ1-5, the full variable domain is EAGVTQSPTHLIKTRGQQATLRCSPISGHTSVYWYQQALGLGLQFLLWYDEGEERNRGNFPPRFSGRQFPNYSSELNVNALELEDSALYLCASSLDTNGQPQHFGDGTRLSIL.

The chain joins TRBV19 to TRBJ1-1; D remains ambiguous. Trimming took off 3 bases at V and 6 bases at J, with 11 bases between the two ends. CDR1 is LNHDA, CDR2 SQIVND, per germline (reference sequence). This CDR3 contains 13 residues. The CDR3: CASSIDGRAEAFF. The CDR3 coding sequence is TGTGCCAGTAGTATCGACGGGAGGGCTGAAGCTTTCTTT.

This rearrangement joins TRBV7-9 to TRBJ1-1; D is perhaps TRBD1 (6 bases). The V end was cut by 5 bases, the J end by 0 bases, with 13 bases between. The CDR3 loop spans 15 amino acids. From germline, CDR1 is SEHNR and CDR2 FQNEAQ (reference sequence). This chain's CDR3 is CASSRIQGMNTEAFF. Here the CDR3 DNA reads TGTGCCAGCAGCCGGATACAGGGCATGAACACTGAAGCTTTCTTT. The full variable domain, rest sourced from reference TRBV7-9 and TRBJ1-1, is DTGVSQNPRHKITKRGQNVTFRCDPISEHNRLYWYRQTLGQGPEFLTYFQNEAQLEKSRLLSDRFSAERPKGSFSTLEIQRTEQGDSAMYLCASSRIQGMNTEAFFGQGTRLTVV.

The V gene is TRBV28, the J gene TRBJ1-1, with D perhaps TRBD1 (6 bases). Trimming took off 4 bases at V and 0 bases at J, with 15 bases between the two ends. This CDR3 spans 16 amino acids. The germline V gene encodes CDR1 MDHEN and CDR2 SYDVKM. This CDR3 is CASSSPRGLMNTEAFF. CDR3 nucleotides: TGTGCCAGCAGTTCCCCCAGGGGTCTTATGAACACTGAAGCTTTCTTT.

The CDR3 loop is CASSLVAGFTYNEQFF. The CDR3 region has the DNA TGCGCCAGCAGCTTGGTAGCGGGATTCACCTACAATGAGCAGTTCTTC. The chain joins TRBV5-1 to TRBJ2-1; TRBD2 aligns across 8 bases. The CDR3 sequence is 16 residues long. V lost 0 bases to trimming and J lost 2 bases; unmatched junction nucleotides: 4. CDR1 is SGHRS, CDR2 YFSETQ, per germline.

The chain recombines TRBV7-2 with TRBJ2-1, with TRBD2 matching over 7 bases. In germline, CDR1 is SGHTA, CDR2 FQGNSA. Germline trimming cut 6 bases from V and 8 bases from J; bases unmatched to any gene: 10. This CDR3 spans 14 amino acids. The chain's CDR3 is CASRSGGSSYEQFF. CDR3 DNA sequence: TGTGCCAGCAGGAGTGGCGGGAGTAGCTATGAGCAGTTCTTC. The whole variable domain, remainder taken from reference TRBV7-2 and TRBJ2-1, is GAGVSQSPSNKVTEKGKDVELRCDPISGHTALYWYRQSLGQGLEFLIYFQGNSAPDKSGLPSDRFSAERTGGSVSTLTIQRTQQEDSAVYLCASRSGGSSYEQFFGPGTRLTVL.

This chain joins TRBV11-2 and TRBJ1-1, with 8 bases identical to TRBD1. The junction had 8 bases not matched to a gene; V was cut back by 4 bases and J by 4 bases. This CDR3 has 15 amino acids. Germline V gives CDR1 SGHAT, CDR2 FQNNGV. CDR3 bases: TGTGCCAGCAGCTGGGGGACAGGAAGGAGCACTGAAGCTTTCTTT. As protein: CASSWGTGRSTEAFF.

The table lists this clone with a count of one. The chain has TRBV2 and TRBJ1-5; D ambiguous. Germline V gene data show CDR1 as SNHLY and CDR2 as FYNNEI. This CDR3 has 12 residues. V was shortened by 8 bases and J by 2 bases, with 7 bases between the two germline ends. Written as DNA, the CDR3 is TGTGCCAGCGGCGGAGGCAATCAGCCCCAGCATTTT. Protein product: CASGGGNQPQHF.

The V call is TRBV7-2, the J call TRBJ1-1; TRBD1 might be the D (5 bases). CDR3 length: 16 residues. V was clipped by 4 bases and J by 7 bases, with 22 bases between them. Germline V lookup: CDR1 SGHTA, CDR2 FQGNSA. CDR3 nucleotides: TGTGCCAGCAGCTCGTTCGGCGGCAGGGAAGACCGTGAAGCTTTCTTT. This translates into CASSSFGGREDREAFF.

This chain joins TRBV9 and TRBJ2-1, with TRBD2 identical over 8 bases. The junction had 17 bases not matched to a gene; V was cut back by 0 bases and J by 6 bases. The length of the CDR3 is 19 residues. Germline values: CDR1 SGDLS, CDR2 YYNGEE. CDR3 DNA sequence: TGTGCCAGCAGCGTAGTGGCAGGGGTCGGCGGGGGGTTCGGCAATGAGCAGTTCTTC. Its protein is CASSVVAGVGGGFGNEQFF.

The chain joins TRBV28 to TRBJ2-1, with D uncertain. The germline V gene has CDR1 MDHEN and CDR2 SYDVKM. Trimming pared 4 bases from V and 7 bases from J, leaving 17 bases between. The CDR3 is 15 residues long. CDR3 loop: CASSSPSPPQNEQFF. DNA for the CDR3: TGTGCCAGCAGTTCCCCATCCCCCCCACAAAATGAGCAGTTCTTC.

This chain links TRBV5-6 with TRBJ2-7, with D perhaps matching TRBD1 (6 bases). The germline V and J ends were trimmed by 7 bases and 7 bases, with 15 bases remaining between them. Per germline, CDR1 SGHDT and CDR2 YYEEEE. This CDR3 is 12 amino acids long. CDR3 sequence: CASGRQTGEQYF. The CDR3 DNA reads as TGTGCCAGCGGCCGACAGACAGGTGAGCAGTACTTC. The full variable domain, with the rest looked up from reference TRBV5-6 and TRBJ2-7, is DAGVTQSPTHLIKTRGQQVTLRCSPKSGHDTVSWYQQALGQGPQFIFQYYEEEERQRGNFPDRFSGHQFPNYSSELNVNALLLGDSALYLCASGRQTGEQYFGPGTRLTVT.

The table lists this clone with a few counts. The chain combines TRBV10-3 with TRBJ1-2; TRBD1 matches 7 bases. CDR1 is ENHRY, CDR2 SYGVKD, per germline. The length of the CDR3 is 14 residues. V dropped 5 bases and J dropped 0; count of bases not matched to a gene: 3. The CDR3 spells CAISRGQANYGYTF. The CDR3 DNA follows: TGTGCCATCAGTCGAGGACAGGCTAACTATGGCTACACCTTC.

This chain links TRBV18 with TRBJ2-3, with a possible D match to TRBD1 (6 bases). The CDR3 sequence is 16 residues long. In germline, CDR1 is KGHSH, CDR2 LQKENI. V shed 5 bases and J shed 1 base, with 16 bases lying between them. CDR3 sequence: CASSSIGSGGTDTQYF. The DNA for the CDR3 is TGTGCCAGCTCATCAATTGGTTCAGGGGGCACAGATACGCAGTATTTT.

This clone showed up just once. This chain uses TRBV14 with TRBJ2-7; 12 bases fit TRBD1. J lost 6 bases, V lost 0 bases, and 6 bases had no gene match. The CDR3 runs to 16 residues. Per germline, CDR1 SGHDN and CDR2 FVKESK. The DNA for the CDR3 is TGTGCCAGCAGCCAAGATATGGGGACAGGGGGCTTCGAGCAGTACTTC. This gives the protein CASSQDMGTGGFEQYF.

This chain connects TRBV10-2 to TRBJ2-7; D perhaps matches TRBD2 (5 bases). V lost 5 bases, J lost 1 base, and 12 bases lay in between. This CDR3 region has 14 residues. The germline V gene encodes CDR1 WSHSY and CDR2 SAAADI. The CDR3 region is CASSTSGISYEQYF. The DNA for the CDR3 is TGCGCCAGCAGTACCTCCGGGATTTCCTACGAGCAGTACTTC.